The clone carrying this T cell receptor beta chain was observed many times. Its antigen remains unknown. The CDR3 extends over 18 amino acids. Per germline, CDR1 KGHSH and CDR2 LQKENI. J was trimmed by 6 bases and V by 4 bases; bases with no gene match: 13. RNA transcripts provided the source from which TCR beta CDR3 regions were amplified. HTBI primers were employed in a first-round RT-PCR of the TCR CDR3. TCRdb redid the calling of the multiplex PCR reads with MiXCR, one entry per CDR3 protein. The table lists under 400,000 distinct CDR3 sequences, 15% to 17% of them singletons. Diagnostic assessment was based on clinical symptoms, serum thyroxine and TRAb, thyroid ultrasound and orbital computed tomography. This entry is derived from a study of T cells in Graves' hyperthyroidism and ophthalmopathy. Study results and caveats: Blood also contained most expanded thyroid clonotypes above 0.001. A 13 V-J model separated ophthalmopathy from stable hyperthyroidism.

This rearrangement joins TRBV18 to TRBJ2-7; TRBD2 agrees at 15 bases. Material: blood. The TCR was taken from a woman between 18 and 30 years old with Graves' hyperthyroidism that later progressed to Graves' ophthalmopathy. The CDR3 DNA is TGTGCCAGCTCACTTTCCGGTGCGGGACTAGCGGGAGGCGCCGAGCAGTACTTC. Amino acid sequence: CASSLSGAGLAGGAEQYF.